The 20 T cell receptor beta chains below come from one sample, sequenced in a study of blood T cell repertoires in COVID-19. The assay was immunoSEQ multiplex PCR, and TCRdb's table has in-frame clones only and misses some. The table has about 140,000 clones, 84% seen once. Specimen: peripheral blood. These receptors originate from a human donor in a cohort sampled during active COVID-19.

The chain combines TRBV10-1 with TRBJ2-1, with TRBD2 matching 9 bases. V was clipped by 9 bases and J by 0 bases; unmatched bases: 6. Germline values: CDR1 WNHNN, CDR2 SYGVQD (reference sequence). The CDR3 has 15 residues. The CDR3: CARFQAGGSYNEQFF. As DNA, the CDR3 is TGCGCCAGGTTTCAAGCGGGGGGCTCCTACAATGAGCAGTTCTTC.

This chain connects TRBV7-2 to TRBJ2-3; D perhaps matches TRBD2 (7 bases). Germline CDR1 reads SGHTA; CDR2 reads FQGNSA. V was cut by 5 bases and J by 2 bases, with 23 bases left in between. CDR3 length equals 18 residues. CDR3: CASSTRGGAGLFTDTQYF. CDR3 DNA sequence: TGTGCCAGCAGCACAAGAGGGGGGGCCGGACTATTCACAGATACGCAGTATTTT. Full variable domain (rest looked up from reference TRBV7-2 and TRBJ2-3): GAGVSQSPSNKVTEKGKDVELRCDPISGHTALYWYRQSLGQGLEFLIYFQGNSAPDKSGLPSDRFSAERTGGSVSTLTIQRTQQEDSAVYLCASSTRGGAGLFTDTQYFGPGTRLTVL.

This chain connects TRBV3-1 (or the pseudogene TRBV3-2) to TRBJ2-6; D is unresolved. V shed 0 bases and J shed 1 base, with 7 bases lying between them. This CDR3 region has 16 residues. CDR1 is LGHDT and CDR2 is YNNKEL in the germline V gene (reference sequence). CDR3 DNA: TGTGCCAGCAGCCAAGATCTAAGTTCTGGGGCCAACGTCCTGACTTTC. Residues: CASSQDLSSGANVLTF.

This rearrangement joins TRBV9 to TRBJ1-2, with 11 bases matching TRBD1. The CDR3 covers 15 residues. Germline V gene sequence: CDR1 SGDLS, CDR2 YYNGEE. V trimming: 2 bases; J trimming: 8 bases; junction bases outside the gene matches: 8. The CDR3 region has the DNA TGTGCCAGCAGCGTCCTTGGACAGGGGGCGGGAGGCTACACCTTC. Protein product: CASSVLGQGAGGYTF.

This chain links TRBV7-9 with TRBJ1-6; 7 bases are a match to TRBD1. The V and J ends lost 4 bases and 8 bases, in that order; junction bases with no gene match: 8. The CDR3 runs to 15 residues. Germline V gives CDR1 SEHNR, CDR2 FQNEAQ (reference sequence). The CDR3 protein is CASSSRDSLDSPLHF. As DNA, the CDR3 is TGTGCCAGCAGCTCCCGGGACAGTCTCGATTCACCCCTCCACTTT.

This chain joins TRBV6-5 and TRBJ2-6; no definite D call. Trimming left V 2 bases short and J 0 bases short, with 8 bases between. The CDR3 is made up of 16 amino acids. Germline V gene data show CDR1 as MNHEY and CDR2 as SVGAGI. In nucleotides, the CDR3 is TGTGCCAGCAGTTACCGACATAGCTCTGGGGCCAACGTCCTGACTTTC. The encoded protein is CASSYRHSSGANVLTF.

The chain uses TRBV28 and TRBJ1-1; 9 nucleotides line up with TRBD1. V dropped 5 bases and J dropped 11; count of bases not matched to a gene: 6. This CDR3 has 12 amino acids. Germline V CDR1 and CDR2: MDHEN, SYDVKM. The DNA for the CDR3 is TGTGCCAGCAGTACTAACAGGGGGCATGCTTTCTTT. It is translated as CASSTNRGHAFF.

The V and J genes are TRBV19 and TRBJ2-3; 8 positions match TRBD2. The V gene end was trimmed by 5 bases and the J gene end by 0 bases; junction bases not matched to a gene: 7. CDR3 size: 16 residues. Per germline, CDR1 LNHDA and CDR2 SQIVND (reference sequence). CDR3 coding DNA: TGTGCCAGTAGTGCTAGCGGGCCGGTTAGCACAGATACGCAGTATTTT. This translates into CASSASGPVSTDTQYF.

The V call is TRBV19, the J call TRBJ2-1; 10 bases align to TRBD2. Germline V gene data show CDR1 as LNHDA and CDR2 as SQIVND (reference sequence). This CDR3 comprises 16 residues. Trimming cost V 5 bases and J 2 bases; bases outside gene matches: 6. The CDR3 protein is CASSAGLAQTYNEQFF. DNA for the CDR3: TGTGCCAGTAGTGCGGGACTAGCGCAGACCTACAATGAGCAGTTCTTC.

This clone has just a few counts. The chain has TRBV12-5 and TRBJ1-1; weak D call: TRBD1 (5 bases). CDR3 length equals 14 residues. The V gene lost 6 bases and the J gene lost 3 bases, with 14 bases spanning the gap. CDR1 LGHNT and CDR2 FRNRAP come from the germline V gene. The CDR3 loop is CASGMQGRDTEAFF. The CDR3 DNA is TGTGCTAGTGGGATGCAGGGCCGTGACACTGAAGCTTTCTTT.

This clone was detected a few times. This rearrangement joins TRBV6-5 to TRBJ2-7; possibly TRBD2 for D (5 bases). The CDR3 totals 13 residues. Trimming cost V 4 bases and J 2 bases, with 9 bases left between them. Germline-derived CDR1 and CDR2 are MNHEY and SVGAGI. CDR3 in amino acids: CASSSRETYEQYF. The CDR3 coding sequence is TGTGCCAGCAGTTCAAGGGAGACCTACGAGCAGTACTTC.

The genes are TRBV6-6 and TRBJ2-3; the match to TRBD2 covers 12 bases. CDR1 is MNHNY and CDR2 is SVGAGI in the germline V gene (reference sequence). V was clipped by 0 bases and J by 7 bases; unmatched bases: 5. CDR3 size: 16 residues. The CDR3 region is CASSYSTSGGTNTQYF. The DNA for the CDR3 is TGTGCCAGCAGTTACTCGACTAGCGGGGGCACGAATACGCAGTATTTT.

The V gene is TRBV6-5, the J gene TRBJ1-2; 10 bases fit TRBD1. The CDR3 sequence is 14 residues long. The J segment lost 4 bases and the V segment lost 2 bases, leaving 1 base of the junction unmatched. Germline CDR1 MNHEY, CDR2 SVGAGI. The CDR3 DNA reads TGTGCCAGCAGTTACGGGACAGGGGCCTATGGCTACACCTTC. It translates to CASSYGTGAYGYTF.

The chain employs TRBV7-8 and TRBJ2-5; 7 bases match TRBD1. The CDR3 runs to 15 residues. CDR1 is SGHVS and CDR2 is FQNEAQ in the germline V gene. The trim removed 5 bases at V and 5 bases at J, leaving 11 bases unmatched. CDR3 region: CASSPDGTVLETQYF. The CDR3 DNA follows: TGTGCCAGCAGCCCTGATGGGACAGTCCTGGAGACCCAGTACTTC.

The CDR3 nucleotides read TGTGCCAGCAGTTGGTCGGTGAACACTGAAGCTTTCTTT. Translating gives CASSWSVNTEAFF. This sequence joins TRBV12-3 or TRBV12-4 and TRBJ1-1; D unresolved. Trimming shortened V by 4 bases and J by 0 bases, and 6 bases separated the two germline ends. The CDR3 is 13 residues long.

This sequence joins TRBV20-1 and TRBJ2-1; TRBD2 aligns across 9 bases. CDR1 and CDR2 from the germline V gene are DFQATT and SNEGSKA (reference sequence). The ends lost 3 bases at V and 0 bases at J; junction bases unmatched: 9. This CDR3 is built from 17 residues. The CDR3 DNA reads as TGCAGTGCTAGTGATAGCGGGGGCGGGAGCTCCTACAATGAGCAGTTCTTC. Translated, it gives CSASDSGGGSSYNEQFF.

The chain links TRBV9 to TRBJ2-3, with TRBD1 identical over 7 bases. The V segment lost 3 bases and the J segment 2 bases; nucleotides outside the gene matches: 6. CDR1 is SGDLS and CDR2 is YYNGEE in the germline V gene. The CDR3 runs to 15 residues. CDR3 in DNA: TGTGCCAGCAGCGGCCGGACAGGCAACACAGATACGCAGTATTTT. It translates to CASSGRTGNTDTQYF.

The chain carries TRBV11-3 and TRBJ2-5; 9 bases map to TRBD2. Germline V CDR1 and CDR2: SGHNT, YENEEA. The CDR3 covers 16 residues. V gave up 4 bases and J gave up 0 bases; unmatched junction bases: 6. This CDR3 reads CASSSESGGYQETQYF. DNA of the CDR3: TGTGCCAGCAGCTCAGAGAGCGGGGGGTACCAAGAGACCCAGTACTTC. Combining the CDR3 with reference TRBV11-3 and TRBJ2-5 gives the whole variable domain EAGVVQSPRYKIIEKKQPVAFWCNPISGHNTLYWYLQNLGQGPELLIRYENEEAVDDSQLPKDRFSAERLKGVDSTLKIQPAELGDSAVYLCASSSESGGYQETQYFGPGTRLLVL.

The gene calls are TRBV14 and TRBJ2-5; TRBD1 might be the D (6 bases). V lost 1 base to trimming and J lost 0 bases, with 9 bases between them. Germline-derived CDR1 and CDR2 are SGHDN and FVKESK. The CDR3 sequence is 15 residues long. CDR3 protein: CASSQGQEYQETQYF. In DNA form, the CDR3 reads TGTGCCAGCAGCCAAGGACAGGAGTACCAAGAGACCCAGTACTTC. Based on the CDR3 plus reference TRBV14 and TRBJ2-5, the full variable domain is EAGVTQFPSHSVIEKGQTVTLRCDPISGHDNLYWYRRVMGKEIKFLLHFVKESKQDESGMPNNRFLAERTGGTYSTLKVQPAELEDSGVYFCASSQGQEYQETQYFGPGTRLLVL.

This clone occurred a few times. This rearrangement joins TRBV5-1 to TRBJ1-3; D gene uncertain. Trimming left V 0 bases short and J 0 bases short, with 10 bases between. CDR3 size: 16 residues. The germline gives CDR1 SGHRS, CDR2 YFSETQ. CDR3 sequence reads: CASSLAPGSSGNTIYF. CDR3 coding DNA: TGCGCCAGCAGCTTGGCCCCCGGGAGCTCTGGAAACACCATATATTTT.